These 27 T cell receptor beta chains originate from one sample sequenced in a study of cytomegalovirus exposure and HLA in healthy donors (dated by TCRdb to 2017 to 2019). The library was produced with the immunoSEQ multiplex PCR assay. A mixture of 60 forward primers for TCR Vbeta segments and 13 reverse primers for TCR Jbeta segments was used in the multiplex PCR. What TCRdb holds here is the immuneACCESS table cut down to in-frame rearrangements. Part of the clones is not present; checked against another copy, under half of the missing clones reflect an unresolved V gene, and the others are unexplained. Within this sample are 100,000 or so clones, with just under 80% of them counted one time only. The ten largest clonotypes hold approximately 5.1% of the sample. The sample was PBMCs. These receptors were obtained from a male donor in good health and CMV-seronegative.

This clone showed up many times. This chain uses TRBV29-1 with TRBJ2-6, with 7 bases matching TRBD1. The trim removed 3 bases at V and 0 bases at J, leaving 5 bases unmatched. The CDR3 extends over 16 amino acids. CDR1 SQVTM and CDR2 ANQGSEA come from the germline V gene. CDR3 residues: CSVDFGQASGANVLTF. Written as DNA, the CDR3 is TGCAGCGTTGATTTCGGACAGGCCTCTGGGGCCAACGTCCTGACTTTC.

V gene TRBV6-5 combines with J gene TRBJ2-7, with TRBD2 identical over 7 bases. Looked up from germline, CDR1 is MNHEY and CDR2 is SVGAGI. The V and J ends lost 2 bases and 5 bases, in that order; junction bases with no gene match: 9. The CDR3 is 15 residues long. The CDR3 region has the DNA TGTGCCAGCAGTTACGTGGGAGGGCCCGACCACGAGCAGTACTTC. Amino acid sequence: CASSYVGGPDHEQYF.

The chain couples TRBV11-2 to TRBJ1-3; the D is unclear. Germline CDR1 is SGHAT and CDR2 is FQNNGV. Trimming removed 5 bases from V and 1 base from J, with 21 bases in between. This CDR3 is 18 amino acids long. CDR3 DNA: TGTGCCAGCAGCGTAAAAAAGCGGGAGTATGCTTCTGGAAACACCATATATTTT. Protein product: CASSVKKREYASGNTIYF.

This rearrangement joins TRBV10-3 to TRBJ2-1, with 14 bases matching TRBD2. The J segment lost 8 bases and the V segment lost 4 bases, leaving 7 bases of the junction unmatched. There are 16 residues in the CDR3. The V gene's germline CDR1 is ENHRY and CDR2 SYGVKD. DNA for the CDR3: TGTGCCATCAGTGGACCCGGGACTAGCGGGAGCCATGAGCAGTTCTTC. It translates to CAISGPGTSGSHEQFF.

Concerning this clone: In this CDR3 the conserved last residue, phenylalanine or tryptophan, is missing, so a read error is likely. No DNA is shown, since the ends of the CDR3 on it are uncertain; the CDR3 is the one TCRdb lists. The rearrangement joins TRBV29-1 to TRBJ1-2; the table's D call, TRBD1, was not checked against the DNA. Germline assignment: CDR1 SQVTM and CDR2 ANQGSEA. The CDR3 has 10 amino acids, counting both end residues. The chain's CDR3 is CSVGTDRALI.

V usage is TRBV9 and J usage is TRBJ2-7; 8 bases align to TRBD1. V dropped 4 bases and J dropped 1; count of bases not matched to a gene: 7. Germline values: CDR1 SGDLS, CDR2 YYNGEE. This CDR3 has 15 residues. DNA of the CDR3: TGTGCCAGCAGCTTCGGACAGGGTGTTTCCTACGAGCAGTACTTC. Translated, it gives CASSFGQGVSYEQYF. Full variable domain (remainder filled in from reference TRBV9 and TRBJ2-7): DSGVTQTPKHLITATGQRVTLRCSPRSGDLSVYWYQQSLDQGLQFLIQYYNGEERAKGNILERFSAQQFPDLHSELNLSSLELGDSALYFCASSFGQGVSYEQYFGPGTRLTVT.

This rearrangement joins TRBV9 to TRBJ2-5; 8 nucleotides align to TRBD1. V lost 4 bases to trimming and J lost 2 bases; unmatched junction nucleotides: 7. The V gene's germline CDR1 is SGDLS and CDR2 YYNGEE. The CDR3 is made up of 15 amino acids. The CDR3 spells CASSKSGTGQETQYF. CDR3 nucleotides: TGTGCCAGCAGCAAGTCCGGGACAGGACAAGAGACCCAGTACTTC.

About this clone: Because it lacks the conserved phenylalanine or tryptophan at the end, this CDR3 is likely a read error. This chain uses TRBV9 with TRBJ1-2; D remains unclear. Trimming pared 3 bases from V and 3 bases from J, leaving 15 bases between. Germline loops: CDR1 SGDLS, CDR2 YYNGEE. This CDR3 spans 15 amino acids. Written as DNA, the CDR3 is TGTGCCAGCAGCGGCGGGATTGGGGTACACTATGGCTACACCGTC. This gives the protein CASSGGIGVHYGYTV.

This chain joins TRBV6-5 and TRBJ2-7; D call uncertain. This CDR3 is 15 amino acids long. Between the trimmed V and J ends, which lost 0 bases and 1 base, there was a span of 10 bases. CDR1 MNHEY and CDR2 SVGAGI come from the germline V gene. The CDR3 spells CASSYSEAWSYEQYF. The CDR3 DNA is TGTGCCAGCAGTTACTCTGAAGCGTGGTCCTACGAGCAGTACTTC.

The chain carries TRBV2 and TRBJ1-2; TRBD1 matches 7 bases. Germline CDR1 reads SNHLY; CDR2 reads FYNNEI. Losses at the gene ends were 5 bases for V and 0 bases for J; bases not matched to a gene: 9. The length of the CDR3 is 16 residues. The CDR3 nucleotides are TGTGCCAGCAGTCGGCGGCAGGGGGTAGCTAACTATGGCTACACCTTC. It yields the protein CASSRRQGVANYGYTF.

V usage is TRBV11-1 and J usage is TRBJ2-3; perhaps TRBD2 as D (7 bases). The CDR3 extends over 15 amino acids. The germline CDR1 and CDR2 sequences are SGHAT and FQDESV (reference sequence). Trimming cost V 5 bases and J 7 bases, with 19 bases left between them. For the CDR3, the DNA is TGTGCCAGCAGCCTCTCCACCGTCGGGGGGCATACGCAGTATTTT. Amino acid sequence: CASSLSTVGGHTQYF.

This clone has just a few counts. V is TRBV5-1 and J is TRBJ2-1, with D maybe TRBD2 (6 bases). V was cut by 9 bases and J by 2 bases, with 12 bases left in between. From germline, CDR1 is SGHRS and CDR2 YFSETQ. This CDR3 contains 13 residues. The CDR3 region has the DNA TGCGCCACCGCGGAGGGAGCCTACAATGAGCAGTTCTTC. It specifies CATAEGAYNEQFF.

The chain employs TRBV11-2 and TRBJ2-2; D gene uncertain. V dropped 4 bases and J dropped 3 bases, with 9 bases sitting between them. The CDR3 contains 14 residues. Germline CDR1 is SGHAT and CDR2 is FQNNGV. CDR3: CASSYDMYTGELFF. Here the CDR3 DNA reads TGTGCCAGCAGCTACGACATGTACACCGGGGAGCTGTTTTTT.

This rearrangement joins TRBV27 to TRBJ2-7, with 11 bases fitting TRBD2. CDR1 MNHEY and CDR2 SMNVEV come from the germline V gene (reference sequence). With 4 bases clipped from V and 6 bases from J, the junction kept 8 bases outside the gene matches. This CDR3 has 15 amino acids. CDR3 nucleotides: TGTGCCAGCAGTTCAAGACTAGCGGGGAATGCCGAGCAGTACTTC. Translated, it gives CASSSRLAGNAEQYF.

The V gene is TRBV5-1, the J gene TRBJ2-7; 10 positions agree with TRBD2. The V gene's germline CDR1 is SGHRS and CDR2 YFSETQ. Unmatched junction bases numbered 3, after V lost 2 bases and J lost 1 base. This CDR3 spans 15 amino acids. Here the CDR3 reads CASSFMTSGSYEQYF. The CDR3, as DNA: TGCGCCAGCAGCTTTATGACTAGCGGGTCCTACGAGCAGTACTTC.

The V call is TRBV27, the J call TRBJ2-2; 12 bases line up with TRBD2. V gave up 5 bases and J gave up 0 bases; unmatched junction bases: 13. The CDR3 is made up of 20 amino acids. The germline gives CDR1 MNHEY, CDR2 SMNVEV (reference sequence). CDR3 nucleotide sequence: TGTGCCAGCAGTCTCAGACTAGCGGGAGTAGGGAGGTCGAACACCGGGGAGCTGTTTTTT. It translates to CASSLRLAGVGRSNTGELFF.

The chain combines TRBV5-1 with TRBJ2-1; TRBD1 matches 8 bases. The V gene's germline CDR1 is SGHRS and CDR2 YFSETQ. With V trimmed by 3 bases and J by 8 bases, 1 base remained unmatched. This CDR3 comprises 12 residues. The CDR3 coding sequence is TGCGCCAGCAGCTGGGGACAGGATGAGCAGTTCTTC. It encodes CASSWGQDEQFF.

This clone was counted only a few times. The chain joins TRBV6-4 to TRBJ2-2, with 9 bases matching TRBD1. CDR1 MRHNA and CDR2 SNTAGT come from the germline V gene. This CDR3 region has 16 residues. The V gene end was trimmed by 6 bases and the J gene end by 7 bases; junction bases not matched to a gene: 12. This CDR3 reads CASSPNPGQGHGELFF. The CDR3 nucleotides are TGTGCCAGCAGCCCAAATCCGGGACAGGGCCACGGGGAGCTGTTTTTT.

The CDR3 DNA reads as TGTGCCAGCAGCTTGGGACTAGCGGGAGGTTGGGCTGACTACAATGAGCAGTTCTTC. Translating it yields CASSLGLAGGWADYNEQFF. This chain uses TRBV7-9 with TRBJ2-1, with 15 bases lining up with TRBD2. V was clipped by 3 bases and J by 3 bases; unmatched bases: 9. The CDR3 runs to 19 residues. The germline V gene has CDR1 SEHNR and CDR2 FQNEAQ (reference sequence).

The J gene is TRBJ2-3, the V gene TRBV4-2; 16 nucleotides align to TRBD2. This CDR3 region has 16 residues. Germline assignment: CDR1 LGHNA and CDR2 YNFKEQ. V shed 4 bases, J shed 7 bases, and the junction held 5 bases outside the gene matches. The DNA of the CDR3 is TGTGCCAGCAGCCCGGGACTAGCGGGAGGGAGGCATACGCAGTATTTT. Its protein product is CASSPGLAGGRHTQYF.

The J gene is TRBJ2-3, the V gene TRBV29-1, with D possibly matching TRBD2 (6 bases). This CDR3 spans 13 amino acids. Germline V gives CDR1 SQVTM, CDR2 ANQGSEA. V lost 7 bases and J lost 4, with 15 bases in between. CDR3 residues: CSAAWRGPDTQYF. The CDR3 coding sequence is TGCAGCGCCGCCTGGAGGGGACCAGATACGCAGTATTTT.

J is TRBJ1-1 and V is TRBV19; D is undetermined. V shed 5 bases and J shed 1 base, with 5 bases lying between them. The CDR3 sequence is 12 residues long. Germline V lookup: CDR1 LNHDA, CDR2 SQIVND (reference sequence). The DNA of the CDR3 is TGTGCCAGTAGTTACACGAACACTGAAGCTTTCTTT. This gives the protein CASSYTNTEAFF.

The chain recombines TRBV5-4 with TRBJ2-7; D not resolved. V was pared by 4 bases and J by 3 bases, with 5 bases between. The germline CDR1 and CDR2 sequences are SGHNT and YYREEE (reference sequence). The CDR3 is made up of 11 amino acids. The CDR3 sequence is CASSVNYEQYF. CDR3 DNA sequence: TGTGCCAGCAGCGTTAACTACGAGCAGTACTTC.

In DNA form, the CDR3 reads TGTGCCTGGAGTGTACGCGGGGGTGGCGGCTATGGCTACACCTTC. It encodes CAWSVRGGGGYGYTF. The chain has TRBV30 and TRBJ1-2; TRBD1 is a possible D gene (5 bases). Germline V lookup: CDR1 GTSNPN, CDR2 SVGIG (reference sequence). Trimming took 0 bases from V and 4 from J, leaving 15 bases between them. This CDR3 comprises 15 residues.

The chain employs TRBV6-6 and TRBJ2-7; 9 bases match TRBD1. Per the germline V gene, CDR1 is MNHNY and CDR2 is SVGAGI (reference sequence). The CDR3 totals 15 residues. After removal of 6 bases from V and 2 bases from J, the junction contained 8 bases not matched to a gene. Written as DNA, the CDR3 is TGTGCCAGCAGACGCACCGGGACAGGGCCCTACGAGCAGTACTTC. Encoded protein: CASRRTGTGPYEQYF.

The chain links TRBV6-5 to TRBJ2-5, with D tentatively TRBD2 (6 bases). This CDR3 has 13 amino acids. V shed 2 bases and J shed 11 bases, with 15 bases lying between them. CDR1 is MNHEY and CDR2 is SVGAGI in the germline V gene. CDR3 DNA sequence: TGTGCCAGCAGTTACCGGGAGCTATGGGAGCAGTACTTC. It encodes CASSYRELWEQYF.

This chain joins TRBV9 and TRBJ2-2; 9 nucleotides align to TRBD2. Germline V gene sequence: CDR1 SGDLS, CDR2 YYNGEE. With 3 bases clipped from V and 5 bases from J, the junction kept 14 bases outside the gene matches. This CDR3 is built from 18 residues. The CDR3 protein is CASSARPLTLAGTGELFF. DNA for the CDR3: TGTGCCAGCAGCGCCCGGCCATTAACTCTAGCGGGAACCGGGGAGCTGTTTTTT.